This section outlines one T cell receptor beta chain sequence together with its context. This clone was counted between two and nine times. Its cognate antigen has yet to be identified. One base away there is no much larger clone; base qualities are not given. TCRbeta CDR3 regions were amplified from genomic DNA using the immunoSEQ Assay, a bias-controlled multiplex PCR. The original methods were these. The number of nucleated cells in each sample was estimated from the amplification of reference gene primers within the assay. To quantify the absolute abundance of each unique TCRbeta CDR3 rearrangement, sequence reads were collapsed and filtered. For each sample, productive Simpson clonality was calculated as the square root of Simpson's diversity index over productive rearrangements. In TCRdb, the immuneACCESS table is reduced to in-frame sequences with V and J assigned. These tables do not hold every clone; where another copy was compared, an unresolved V gene accounts for under half, and the others remain unexplained. Clone size and V and J calls were adopted from that table, with D and trimming inferred from the DNA. This sample gives a few hundred thousand clones in total; around 80% of them show up just once. Clones ranked in the top ten supply approximately 7.2% of the sample.

Collaborating institutions collected whole blood in K2EDTA tubes following their own protocols. For TCRbeta analysis, collaborator samples were shipped as frozen whole blood, as isolated PBMCs, or as DNA extracted from either sample type. This specimen comes from a study of blood T cell repertoires in COVID-19 (dated by TCRdb to 2020 to 2021). With regard to the full study: Collaborator samples came from the United States, Italy and Spain and covered acute and convalescent phases of COVID-19. The material from the prospective study consisted of cDNA or gDNA derived from T cells, B-cell-depleted T cells, or PBMCs. Deeply sampled blood TCRbeta repertoires from subjects exposed to, actively infected with, or recovered from COVID-19 were included in the dataset. The repertoires were released in a freely available public database meant as a resource for research on the immune response to SARS-CoV-2. Samples came from the ongoing ImmuneRACE study (first 160 participants) plus 1,254 subjects from 6 global collaborators. Nearly every sample came with metadata listing a de-identified subject ID, COVID-19 status, age in years and sex. Where available, HLA class I and class II types were taken from metadata supplied by the sample provider and were not determined by assay-based typing. Points the paper makes about the study in general: How much clinical and demographic metadata was included differed by source and by participant, and the metadata was provided uncurated.

The TCR was taken from a woman aged 65 to 85 with acute or convalescent COVID-19. The sequenced material came from peripheral blood.

CDR3 reads: CASREQGLSNQPQHF. The DNA reads TGTGCCAGCAGGGAACAGGGGTTAAGCAATCAGCCCCAGCATTTT. The rearranged chain carries TRBV2 and TRBJ1-5, and 7 junction bases match TRBD1. V is cut back by 6 bases and J by 1 base, with 6 bases in the junction unmatched. The germline V gene yields SNHLY for CDR1 and FYNNEI for CDR2. The CDR3 goes from the cysteine to the phenylalanine over 15 residues. The DNA shown is the 45-base CDR3, in frame from base 1.